This T cell receptor (beta chain) was retrieved from a study of T cells in Graves' hyperthyroidism and ophthalmopathy. The study included ophthalmopathy patients with Clinical Activity Score at least 3, NOSPECS grade at least 4 and duration under 3 months. Trimming stripped 7 bases from V and 4 bases from J, with 13 bases between. CDR1 and CDR2 (germline): DFQATT, SNEGSKA (reference sequence). The CDR3 contains 12 residues. RNA transcripts gave rise to amplified TCR beta CDR3 regions. First-round RT-PCR with HTBI primers amplified the TCR CDR3 region. Each CDR3 protein is one row after TCRdb ran MiXCR on the multiplex PCR reads. The profile shows about half a million distinct CDR3 sequences, approximately 23% of them singletons.

The TCR comes from an older woman with Graves' ophthalmopathy. Sequenced sample: blood. The chain joins TRBV20-1 to TRBJ1-1; tentative D call: TRBD1 (5 bases). The CDR3 loop is CSVRPGGTEAFF. For the CDR3, the DNA is TGCAGTGTTCGACCGGGGGGCACTGAAGCTTTCTTT.